This T cell receptor (beta chain) was retrieved from a study of CD8 T cells in Susac syndrome (dated by TCRdb to the late 2010s). Notes on the research overall: The study used repertoire sequencing to test whether antigen drove CD8+ T cell activation and differentiation in Susac syndrome.

RNA was extracted using the RNeasy kit, and roughly 0.5 to 1 ug of the RNA was reverse transcribed with random hexamers. The immunoSEQ multiplex PCR assay, which covers 54 Vbeta and 13 Jbeta segments, was used to amplify TCR beta CDR3 regions. To correct PCR amplification bias, a synthetic template baseline was used for both primer optimization and computational correction. From the authors' description of their analysis: Reads were assigned to V, D and J genes according to IMGT and analyzed in immunoSEQ Analyzer, with only productive sequences retained. Clonality was calculated as one minus the Shannon entropy normalized by log2 of the number of productive unique sequences. For each patient and control, public and private clones were evaluated within the 100 most prevalent clones. Clones were defined as Susac-specific if absent from the healthy and MS cohorts, from more than 900 published viral clones and from other ImmuneACCESS disease sequences. TCRdb passed the public sequencing reads through fastp at Q25 and MiXCR, retaining productive beta sequences. Rows are unified per CDR3 protein, each entry keeping the most common DNA and genes. TCRdb, not the original authors, processed these V and J calls. This sample has around 150,000 distinct CDR3 sequences in its table, and 85% to 95% of those were observed once. Jointly, the top ten make up around 0.13% of the sample.

This clonotype appeared once. It lacks a known antigen. Base qualities were left out, and no much larger clone turns up one base away. Evidence from a single read is weak. High-throughput TCR beta sequencing profiled peripheral blood CD8+ and CD4+ T cells from healthy donors, Susac syndrome patients and multiple sclerosis patients. Healthy donors were age- and sex-matched controls. Bulk CD8+ and CD4+ T cells were purified by magnetic negative isolation, whereas CD8+ TEMRA cells were enriched by FACS. Blood was drawn into EDTA tubes, processed within 24 hours, and PBMCs were isolated by density gradient centrifugation. PBMCs intended for TCR sequencing were cryopreserved in liquid nitrogen and were subsequently thawed in a 37 degrees C water bath. Purity of sorted or isolated CD4+, CD8+ and CD8+ TEMRA cells was at least 90%. Study-level results and caveats: The study acknowledged that relatively few individuals were included in the TCR sequencing and HLA analysis.

The clonotype comes from a human donor in good health. Sequenced sample: CD4+ T cells from PBMCs.

The nucleotides read TGCAGCGTTGGAGCGGGGCAAAGCACAGATACGCAGTATTTT. Translation gives CSVGAGQSTDTQYF. The sequence is built from TRBV29-1 and TRBJ2-3, with 7 bases aligning to TRBD2. V is cut back by 4 bases and J by 0 bases, with 4 bases in the junction unmatched. The germline V gene yields SQVTM for CDR1 and ANQGSEA for CDR2. The CDR3 covers 14 residues, taking in both the cysteine and the phenylalanine. The only DNA kept is the CDR3, 42 bases in frame from the first base.